A selection of T cell receptor beta chains follows, all from one sample in a study of technical replicates of blood from several donors. Sequencing was performed with immunoSEQ multiplex PCR; in TCRdb, only in-frame clones are kept and a portion is missing. The table lists fewer than 90,000 clones, approximately 92% of them singletons, with 0.35% to 0.45% in the top ten. The source material was T cells isolated from PBMCs. These receptors came from a human donor in good health. Both conserved end residues are part of each CDR3. The D gene is left open where the match is weak. Clone size is not always given. Where it is, it says once, few, many or a class for expanded clones.

CDR3 length,D gene,J gene,V gene,clone size,CDR3 DNA,CDR3 protein
14,TRBD2,TRBJ2-5,TRBV18,once,TGTGCCAGCTCACCACCGTCTAGCGGGGAGACCCAGTACTTC,CASSPPSSGETQYF
16,.,TRBJ1-1,TRBV19,.,TGTGCCAGTAGTATTGCAGGGGACCGGCCAAGCACTGAAGCTTTCTTT,CASSIAGDRPSTEAFF
15,.,TRBJ1-5,TRBV28,.,TGTGCCAGCAGTTTAAGTAATATGGCTAATCAGCCCCAGCATTTT,CASSLSNMANQPQHF
12,TRBD1,TRBJ2-7,TRBV10-3,.,TGTGCCATCAGCCTTCAGGGGGCAGAGCAGTACTTC,CAISLQGAEQYF
15,.,TRBJ1-1,TRBV28,.,TGTGCCAGCAGTCTCGGGGGAAGGGAGAACACTGAAGCTTTCTTT,CASSLGGRENTEAFF
16,TRBD1,TRBJ1-5,TRBV5-6,.,TGTGCCAGCAGCTTGGATAAGGGGGCGCCCAATCAGCCCCAGCATTTT,CASSLDKGAPNQPQHF
18,TRBD2,TRBJ2-3,TRBV4-1,once,TGCGCCAGCAGCCCATCCCCCCTACTAGCGGGAGGGGCAGATACGCAGTATTTT,CASSPSPLLAGGADTQYF
16,TRBD2,TRBJ2-3,TRBV25-1,.,TGTGCCAGCATCCCCTCACGACTAGCGGGAGGGGATACGCAGTATTTT,CASIPSRLAGGDTQYF
14,.,TRBJ2-3,TRBV6-5,once,TGTGCCAGCAGTCTCTGGCGGGAATCAGATACGCAGTATTTT,CASSLWRESDTQYF
13,.,TRBJ1-1,TRBV10-3,.,TGTGCCATCATGGGGCAGCCGGGCACTGAAGCTTTCTTT,CAIMGQPGTEAFF
14,.,TRBJ1-1,TRBV18,.,TGTGCCAGCTCACCTTCGGGGGGGAACACTGAAGCTTTCTTT,CASSPSGGNTEAFF